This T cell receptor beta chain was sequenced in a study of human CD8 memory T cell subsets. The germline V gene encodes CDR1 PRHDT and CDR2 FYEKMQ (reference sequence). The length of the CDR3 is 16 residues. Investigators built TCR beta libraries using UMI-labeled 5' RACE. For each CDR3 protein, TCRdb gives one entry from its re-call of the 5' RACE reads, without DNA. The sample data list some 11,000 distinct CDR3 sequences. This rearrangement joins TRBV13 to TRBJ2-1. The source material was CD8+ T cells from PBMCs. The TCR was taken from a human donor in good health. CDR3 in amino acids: CASSPQGGATYNEQFF.